This T cell receptor beta chain is drawn from a study of shared clonotypes between healthy human individuals. CDR3 length: 15 residues. Per the germline V gene, CDR1 is MDHEN and CDR2 is SYDVKM. Trimming took 5 bases from V and 1 from J, leaving 13 bases between them. Study-level points and caveats: Across a handful of donors, naive CD4 shared roughly 5%, naive CD8 less than 4%, memory CD4 roughly 2.4%, memory CD8 under 0.5%.

This clone has a single count. The target antigen is unknown. The assay was immunoSEQ multiplex PCR, and TCRdb's table has in-frame clones only and misses some. This table holds approximately 2,300,000 clones, roughly 90% found once. This TCR was sampled from a man aged 18 to 30 in good health. Some clones in this sample may be carry-over from other donors' samples. This sequence joins TRBV28 and TRBJ2-3; maybe TRBD1 (7 bases). Sequenced input: naive CD4+ T cells from PBMCs. Described subset: CD45RA+ positively selected. The CDR3 nucleotides read TGTGCCAGCAGTCCAGGGGGGTCGGGCACAGATACGCAGTATTTT. Translated: CASSPGGSGTDTQYF.